A selection of T cell receptor beta chains follows, all from one sample in a study of shared clonotypes between healthy human individuals. Here immunoSEQ multiplex PCR was the method, and the copy in TCRdb shows in-frame clones only, minus some. The sample yields approximately 700,000 clones, around 78% seen once. The sample was memory CD4+ T cells sorted from blood. The receptors shown here come from a woman aged 30 to 39 in good health. The CDR3 runs from the conserved cysteine through the conserved F or W. The D gene is left open where the match is weak. The size entry is marked missing in some rows and otherwise reads once, few, many or a size class.

abundance: NA; v_gene: TRBV27; d_gene: TRBD2; j_gene: TRBJ2-7; CDR3aa: CASSFQGLAPEQYF; CDR3nt: TGTGCCAGCAGTTTCCAGGGACTAGCTCCCGAGCAGTACTTC
abundance: NA; v_gene: TRBV5-4; d_gene: NA; j_gene: TRBJ1-1; CDR3aa: CASSLAPQNTEAFF; CDR3nt: TGTGCCAGCAGCTTGGCTCCGCAGAACACTGAAGCTTTCTTT
abundance: NA; v_gene: TRBV11-2; d_gene: NA; j_gene: TRBJ1-4; CDR3aa: CASSLDWRPGDEKLFF; CDR3nt: TGTGCCAGCAGCTTAGATTGGCGGCCGGGTGATGAAAAACTGTTTTTT
abundance: few; v_gene: TRBV7-3; d_gene: TRBD2; j_gene: TRBJ2-3; CDR3aa: CASSETSALTDTQYF; CDR3nt: TGTGCCAGCAGCGAGACTAGCGCCCTAACAGATACGCAGTATTTT
abundance: many; v_gene: TRBV9; d_gene: NA; j_gene: TRBJ2-2; CDR3aa: CASRTGNTGELFF; CDR3nt: TGTGCCAGCAGAACAGGGAACACCGGGGAGCTGTTTTTT
abundance: many; v_gene: TRBV28; d_gene: NA; j_gene: TRBJ2-2; CDR3aa: CASKVGGSDTGELFF; CDR3nt: TGTGCCAGCAAAGTAGGGGGGTCCGACACCGGGGAGCTGTTTTTT
abundance: NA; v_gene: TRBV11-2; d_gene: TRBD2; j_gene: TRBJ2-7; CDR3aa: CASSLTSGPYEQYF; CDR3nt: TGTGCCAGCAGCTTAACTAGCGGTCCCTACGAGCAGTACTTC
abundance: NA; v_gene: TRBV5-1; d_gene: TRBD1; j_gene: TRBJ2-2; CDR3aa: CASSTTGEWELFF; CDR3nt: TGCGCCAGCAGCACTACAGGGGAATGGGAGCTGTTTTTT
abundance: NA; v_gene: TRBV7-8; d_gene: NA; j_gene: TRBJ1-2; CDR3aa: CASSLREGNLANYGYTF; CDR3nt: TGTGCCAGCAGCCTTCGGGAGGGGAACCTCGCCAACTATGGCTACACCTTC
abundance: few; v_gene: TRBV4-2; d_gene: NA; j_gene: TRBJ2-1; CDR3aa: CASSQLGGSYNEQFF; CDR3nt: TGTGCCAGCAGCCAACTCGGAGGCTCCTACAATGAGCAGTTCTTC
abundance: NA; v_gene: TRBV7-9; d_gene: TRBD1; j_gene: TRBJ2-2; CDR3aa: CASSARDRGLNGELFF; CDR3nt: TGTGCCAGCAGCGCCCGTGACAGGGGGCTTAACGGGGAGCTGTTTTTT
abundance: NA; v_gene: TRBV7-2; d_gene: NA; j_gene: TRBJ1-2; CDR3aa: CASSPRTVYGYTF; CDR3nt: TGTGCCAGCAGCCCCCGGACAGTTTATGGCTACACCTTC
abundance: NA; v_gene: TRBV5-5; d_gene: NA; j_gene: TRBJ2-7; CDR3aa: CASSPQGLGTYEQYF; CDR3nt: TGTGCCAGCAGTCCTCAAGGACTGGGAACCTACGAGCAGTACTTC
abundance: NA; v_gene: TRBV15; d_gene: TRBD1; j_gene: TRBJ1-2; CDR3aa: CATSFRQGRGYTF; CDR3nt: TGTGCCACCAGCTTCCGACAGGGACGGGGCTACACCTTC
abundance: NA; v_gene: TRBV5-1; d_gene: NA; j_gene: TRBJ2-5; CDR3aa: CASSLMAGETQYF; CDR3nt: TGCGCCAGCAGCTTGATGGCGGGAGAGACCCAGTACTTC
abundance: NA; v_gene: TRBV10-1; d_gene: NA; j_gene: TRBJ2-1; CDR3aa: CASSALGDSYNEQFF; CDR3nt: TGCGCCAGCAGTGCACTGGGGGACTCATACAATGAGCAGTTCTTC
abundance: NA; v_gene: TRBV10-2; d_gene: TRBD1; j_gene: TRBJ2-2; CDR3aa: CASRSGTGVGFWLFF; CDR3nt: TGCGCCAGCAGATCAGGGACAGGGGTCGGGTTTTGGCTGTTTTTT
abundance: NA; v_gene: TRBV11-1; d_gene: NA; j_gene: TRBJ2-7; CDR3aa: CASSPSIDFEQYF; CDR3nt: TGTGCCAGCAGCCCGAGTATCGATTTTGAGCAGTACTTC
abundance: once; v_gene: TRBV6-5; d_gene: NA; j_gene: TRBJ1-5; CDR3aa: CASSYSFLQPQHF; CDR3nt: TGTGCCAGCAGTTACTCGTTTTTACAGCCCCAGCATTTT
abundance: NA; v_gene: TRBV28; d_gene: NA; j_gene: TRBJ2-5; CDR3aa: CASSFGVYQETQYF; CDR3nt: TGTGCCAGCAGTTTTGGGGTGTACCAAGAGACCCAGTACTTC
abundance: NA; v_gene: TRBV9; d_gene: TRBD1; j_gene: TRBJ1-4; CDR3aa: CASSPGTGGHEKLFF; CDR3nt: TGTGCCAGCAGCCCGGGGACAGGGGGCCATGAAAAACTGTTTTTT
abundance: NA; v_gene: TRBV5-1; d_gene: NA; j_gene: TRBJ2-3; CDR3aa: CASSFETNTDTQYF; CDR3nt: TGCGCCAGCAGCTTCGAGACAAACACAGATACGCAGTATTTT
abundance: many; v_gene: TRBV5-6; d_gene: NA; j_gene: TRBJ1-4; CDR3aa: CASSLRQGRGKLFF; CDR3nt: TGTGCCAGCAGCTTGAGGCAGGGTCGGGGAAAACTGTTTTTT
abundance: few; v_gene: TRBV18; d_gene: TRBD2; j_gene: TRBJ2-3; CDR3aa: CASSPTPGLAASTDTQYF; CDR3nt: TGTGCCAGCTCACCAACACCGGGACTAGCGGCTAGCACAGATACGCAGTATTTT
abundance: NA; v_gene: TRBV7-8; d_gene: TRBD2; j_gene: TRBJ2-7; CDR3aa: CASSLAGLAAYEQYF; CDR3nt: TGTGCCAGCAGCTTAGCCGGACTAGCGGCCTACGAGCAGTACTTC
abundance: NA; v_gene: TRBV29-1; d_gene: NA; j_gene: TRBJ1-1; CDR3aa: CSGGRGNTEAFF; CDR3nt: TGCAGCGGGGGAAGGGGGAACACTGAAGCTTTCTTT
abundance: NA; v_gene: TRBV9; d_gene: NA; j_gene: TRBJ2-7; CDR3aa: CASSSGASYEQYF; CDR3nt: TGTGCCAGCAGCTCTGGCGCCTCCTACGAGCAGTACTTC
abundance: NA; v_gene: TRBV7-9; d_gene: NA; j_gene: TRBJ2-3; CDR3aa: CASSSGGGRDTQYF; CDR3nt: TGTGCCAGCAGCTCAGGGGGGGGCAGGGATACGCAGTATTTT
abundance: few; v_gene: TRBV5-1; d_gene: NA; j_gene: TRBJ1-1; CDR3aa: CASRWGSNTEAFF; CDR3nt: TGCGCCAGCAGATGGGGATCAAACACTGAAGCTTTCTTT
abundance: once; v_gene: TRBV4-1; d_gene: NA; j_gene: TRBJ2-4; CDR3aa: CASSQDRQQGPAKNIQYF; CDR3nt: TGCGCCAGCAGCCAAGATCGGCAGCAGGGACCAGCCAAAAACATTCAGTACTTC
abundance: NA; v_gene: TRBV6-6; d_gene: NA; j_gene: TRBJ2-7; CDR3aa: CASRGGHYEQYF; CDR3nt: TGTGCCAGCAGAGGGGGGCACTACGAGCAGTACTTC
abundance: once; v_gene: TRBV19; d_gene: NA; j_gene: TRBJ1-5; CDR3aa: CASSPRTDQHNQPQHF; CDR3nt: TGTGCCAGTAGTCCAAGGACAGACCAACACAATCAGCCCCAGCATTTT
abundance: many; v_gene: TRBV28; d_gene: NA; j_gene: TRBJ2-7; CDR3aa: CASSLYGGDSYEQYF; CDR3nt: TGTGCCAGCAGTTTATACGGCGGGGACTCCTACGAGCAGTACTTC
abundance: NA; v_gene: TRBV20-1; d_gene: NA; j_gene: TRBJ1-2; CDR3aa: CSARGIYGYTF; CDR3nt: TGCAGTGCTAGAGGTATCTATGGCTACACCTTC
abundance: NA; v_gene: TRBV4-1; d_gene: NA; j_gene: TRBJ2-1; CDR3aa: CASSQGRVSSYNEQFF; CDR3nt: TGCGCCAGCAGCCAAGGGAGGGTCAGCTCCTACAATGAGCAGTTCTTC
abundance: NA; v_gene: TRBV19; d_gene: TRBD1; j_gene: TRBJ1-1; CDR3aa: CASSTGQAWVTEAFF; CDR3nt: TGTGCCAGTAGTACCGGACAGGCCTGGGTCACTGAAGCTTTCTTT
abundance: NA; v_gene: TRBV6-1; d_gene: NA; j_gene: TRBJ2-7; CDR3aa: CASSEMLSGPYEQYF; CDR3nt: TGTGCCAGCAGTGAAATGCTTAGCGGACCCTACGAGCAGTACTTC
abundance: few; v_gene: TRBV29-1; d_gene: NA; j_gene: TRBJ1-2; CDR3aa: CSVDLQGRGGYTF; CDR3nt: TGCAGCGTTGATCTACAGGGTCGGGGTGGCTACACCTTC
abundance: few; v_gene: TRBV19; d_gene: TRBD1; j_gene: TRBJ2-7; CDR3aa: CASASGTGIYEQYF; CDR3nt: TGTGCCAGTGCCTCCGGGACAGGGATCTACGAGCAGTACTTC
abundance: NA; v_gene: TRBV9; d_gene: NA; j_gene: TRBJ1-3; CDR3aa: CASSVEGAYWNTIYF; CDR3nt: TGTGCCAGCAGCGTAGAGGGAGCATACTGGAACACCATATATTTT
abundance: NA; v_gene: TRBV11-2; d_gene: NA; j_gene: TRBJ2-5; CDR3aa: CASLTPMQQNVTQYF; CDR3nt: TGTGCCAGCTTGACGCCCATGCAGCAGAATGTGACCCAGTACTTC